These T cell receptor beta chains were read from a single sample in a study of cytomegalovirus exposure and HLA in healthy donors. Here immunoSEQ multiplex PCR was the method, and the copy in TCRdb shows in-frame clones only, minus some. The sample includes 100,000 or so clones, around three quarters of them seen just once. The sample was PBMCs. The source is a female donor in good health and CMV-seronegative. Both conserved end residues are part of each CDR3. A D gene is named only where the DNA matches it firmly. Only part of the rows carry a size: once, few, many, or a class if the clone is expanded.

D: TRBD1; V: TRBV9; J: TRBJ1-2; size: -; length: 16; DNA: TGTGCCAGCAGCGCCAACGAAGGACAGGGCGGCTATGGCTACACCTTC; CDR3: CASSANEGQGGYGYTF
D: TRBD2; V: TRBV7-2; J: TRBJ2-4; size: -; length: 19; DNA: TGTGCCAGCAGCTCTTTGGGACTAGCGGGGGGGCTAGCCTCTAACATTCAGTACTTC; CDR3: CASSSLGLAGGLASNIQYF
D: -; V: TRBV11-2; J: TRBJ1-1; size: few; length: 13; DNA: TGTGCCAGCAGCTTAGTGGCCAGGACTGAAGCTTTCTTT; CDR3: CASSLVARTEAFF
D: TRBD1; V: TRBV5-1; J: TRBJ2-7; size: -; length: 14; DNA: TGCGCCAGCAGCCCGGGGACAGGAAGGTACGAGCAGTACTTC; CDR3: CASSPGTGRYEQYF
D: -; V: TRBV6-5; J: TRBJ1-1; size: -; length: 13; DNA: TGTGCCAGCAGTTACTCTGAGGGCACTGAAGCTTTCTTT; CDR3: CASSYSEGTEAFF
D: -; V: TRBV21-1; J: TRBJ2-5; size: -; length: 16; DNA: TGTGCCAGCATCCCTGGGGGGGGCAGGAGGCAAGAGACCCAGTACTTC; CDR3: CASIPGGGRRQETQYF
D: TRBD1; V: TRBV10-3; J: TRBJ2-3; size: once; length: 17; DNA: TGTGCCATCAGTGAGTCGATAGGGACAGGGGGAACAGATACGCAGTATTTT; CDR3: CAISESIGTGGTDTQYF
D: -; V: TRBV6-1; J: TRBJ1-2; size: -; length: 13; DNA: TGTGCCAGCTCCTTACAGGGTAACTATGGCTACACCTTC; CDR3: CASSLQGNYGYTF
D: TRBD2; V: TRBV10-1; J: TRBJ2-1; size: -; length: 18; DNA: TGCGCCAGCAGACACAGGCCCCCGGGACTACCTAACTACAATGAGCAGTTCTTC; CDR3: CASRHRPPGLPNYNEQFF
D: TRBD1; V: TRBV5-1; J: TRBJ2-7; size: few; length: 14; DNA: TGCGCCAGCAGCTCTGACAGGGGGAACTACGAGCAGTACTTC; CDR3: CASSSDRGNYEQYF